This TCR beta chain appears in the sequencing data of a study of radiotherapy plus CTLA-4 blockade in lung cancer. Study findings and constraints: Blood TCR clones of tumor origin expanded after radiotherapy plus ipilimumab.

Germline CDR1 reads MNHEY; CDR2 reads SVGAGI. The CDR3 covers 14 residues. Trimming removed 7 bases from V and 3 bases from J; junction bases left unmatched: 6. Sequencing used immunoSEQ multiplex PCR; TCRdb keeps in-frame clones, though not all of them. This sample yields some 71,000 clones, of which more than 70% are seen a single time; roughly 15% belongs to the top ten. Of note for this clone: Its antigen is as yet unknown.

V is TRBV6-5 and J is TRBJ2-7; 10 positions agree with TRBD1. The receptor's source is a human donor with non-small cell lung cancer whose response to radiotherapy plus ipilimumab could not be evaluated. Some clones in this sample may be carry-over from other donors' samples. The sample here was peripheral blood, taken from a patient treated with radiotherapy plus ipilimumab. CDR3 coding DNA: TGTGCCAGCATTGCCGGGACAGGGGTCTACGAGCAGTACTTC. Translating gives CASIAGTGVYEQYF.